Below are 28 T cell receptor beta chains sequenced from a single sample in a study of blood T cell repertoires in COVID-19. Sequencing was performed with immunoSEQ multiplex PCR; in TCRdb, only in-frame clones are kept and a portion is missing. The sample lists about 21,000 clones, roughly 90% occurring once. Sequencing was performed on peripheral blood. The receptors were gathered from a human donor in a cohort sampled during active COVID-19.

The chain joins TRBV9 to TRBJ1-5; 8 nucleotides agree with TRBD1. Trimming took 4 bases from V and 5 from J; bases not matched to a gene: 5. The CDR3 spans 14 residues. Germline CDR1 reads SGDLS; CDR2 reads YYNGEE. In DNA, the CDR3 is TGTGCCAGCAGCCAACAGGGGGGGGATCAGCCCCAGCATTTT. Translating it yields CASSQQGGDQPQHF.

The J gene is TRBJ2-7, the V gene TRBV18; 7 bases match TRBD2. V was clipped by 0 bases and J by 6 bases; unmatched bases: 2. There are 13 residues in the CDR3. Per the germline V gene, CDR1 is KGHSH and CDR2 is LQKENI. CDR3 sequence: CASSPPSSGEQYF. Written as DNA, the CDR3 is TGTGCCAGCTCACCACCGTCTAGCGGCGAGCAGTACTTC.

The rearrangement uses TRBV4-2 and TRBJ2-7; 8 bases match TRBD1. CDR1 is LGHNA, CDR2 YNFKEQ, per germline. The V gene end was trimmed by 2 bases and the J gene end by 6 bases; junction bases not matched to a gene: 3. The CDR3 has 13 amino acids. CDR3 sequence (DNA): TGTGCCAGCAGCCAACCGACAGGGGTCGAGCAGTACTTC. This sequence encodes CASSQPTGVEQYF.

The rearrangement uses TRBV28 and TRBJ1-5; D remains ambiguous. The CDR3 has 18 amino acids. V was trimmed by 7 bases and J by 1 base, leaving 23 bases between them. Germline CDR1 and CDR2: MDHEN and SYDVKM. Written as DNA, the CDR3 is TGTGCCAGCACTCTCCGGCGGAACTCATTTTACAGCAATCAGCCCCAGCATTTT. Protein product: CASTLRRNSFYSNQPQHF.

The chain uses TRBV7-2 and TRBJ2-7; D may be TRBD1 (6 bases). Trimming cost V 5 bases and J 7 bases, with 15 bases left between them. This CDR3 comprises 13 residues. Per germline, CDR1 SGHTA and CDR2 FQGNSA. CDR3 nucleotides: TGTGCCAGCAGCATCGGACAGTTCGGGGAGCAGTACTTC. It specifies CASSIGQFGEQYF. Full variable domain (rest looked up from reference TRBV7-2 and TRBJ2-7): GAGVSQSPSNKVTEKGKDVELRCDPISGHTALYWYRQSLGQGLEFLIYFQGNSAPDKSGLPSDRFSAERTGGSVSTLTIQRTQQEDSAVYLCASSIGQFGEQYFGPGTRLTVT.

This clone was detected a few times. CDR3 amino acids: CASSLAQANGYTF. CDR3 DNA sequence: TGTGCCAGCAGTTTAGCACAGGCGAATGGCTACACCTTC. The chain carries TRBV12-3 or TRBV12-4 and TRBJ1-2; D might be TRBD1 (5 bases). Trimming stripped 0 bases from V and 6 bases from J, with 8 bases between. This CDR3 has 13 residues.

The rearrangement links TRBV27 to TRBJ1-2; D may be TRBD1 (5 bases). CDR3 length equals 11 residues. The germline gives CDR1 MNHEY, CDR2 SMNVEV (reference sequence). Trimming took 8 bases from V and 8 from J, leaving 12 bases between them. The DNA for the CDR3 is TGTGCCAGCGTCGGGAGGGGCGGCTACACCTTC. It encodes CASVGRGGYTF.

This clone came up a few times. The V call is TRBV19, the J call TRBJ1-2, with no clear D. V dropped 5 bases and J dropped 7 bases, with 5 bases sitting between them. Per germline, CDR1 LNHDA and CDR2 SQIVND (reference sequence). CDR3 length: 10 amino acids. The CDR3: CASSSGGYTF. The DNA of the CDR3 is TGTGCCAGTAGTTCAGGTGGCTACACCTTC.

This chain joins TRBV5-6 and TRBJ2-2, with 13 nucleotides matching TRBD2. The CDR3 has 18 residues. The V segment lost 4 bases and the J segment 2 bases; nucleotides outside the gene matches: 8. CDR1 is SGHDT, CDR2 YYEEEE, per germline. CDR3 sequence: CASSIVGLAGTNTGELFF. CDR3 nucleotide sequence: TGTGCCAGCAGCATTGTGGGACTAGCGGGGACCAACACCGGGGAGCTGTTTTTT.

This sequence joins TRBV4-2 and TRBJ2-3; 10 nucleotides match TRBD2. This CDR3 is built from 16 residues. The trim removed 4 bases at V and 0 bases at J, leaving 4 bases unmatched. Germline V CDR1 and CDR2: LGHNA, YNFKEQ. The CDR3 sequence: CASSRLAGGSTDTQYF. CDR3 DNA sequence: TGTGCCAGCAGCCGTTTAGCGGGAGGAAGCACAGATACGCAGTATTTT.

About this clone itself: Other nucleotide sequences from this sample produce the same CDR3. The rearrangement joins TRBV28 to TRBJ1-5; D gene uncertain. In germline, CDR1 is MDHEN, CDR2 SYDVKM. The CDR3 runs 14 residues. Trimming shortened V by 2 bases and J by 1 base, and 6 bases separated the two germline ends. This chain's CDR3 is CASSLRGSNQPQHF. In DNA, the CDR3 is TGTGCCAGCAGTTTAAGAGGAAGCAATCAGCCCCAGCATTTT.

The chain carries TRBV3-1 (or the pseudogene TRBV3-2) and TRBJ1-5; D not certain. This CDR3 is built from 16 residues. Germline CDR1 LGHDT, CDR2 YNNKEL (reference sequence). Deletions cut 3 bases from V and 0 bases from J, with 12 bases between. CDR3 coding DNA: TGTGCCAGCAGCCACCGTTGGAGCGGTAGCAATCAGCCCCAGCATTTT. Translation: CASSHRWSGSNQPQHF.

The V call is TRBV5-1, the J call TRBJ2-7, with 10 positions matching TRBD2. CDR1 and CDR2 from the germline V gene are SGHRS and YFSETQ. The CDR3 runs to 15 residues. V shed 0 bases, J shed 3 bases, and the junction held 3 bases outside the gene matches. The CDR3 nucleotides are TGCGCCAGCAGCTTGGAAGCGGGGGGGAACTACGAGCAGTACTTC. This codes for CASSLEAGGNYEQYF.

The CDR3 DNA reads TGTGCCACCAGCAGCCCGGACAGGGGCAATCAGCCCCAGCATTTT. It encodes CATSSPDRGNQPQHF. V is TRBV15 and J is TRBJ1-5; 8 bases align to TRBD1. Germline lookup yields CDR1 LNHNV and CDR2 YYDKDF (reference sequence). The CDR3 spans 15 residues. Trimming took 3 bases from V and 2 from J; bases not matched to a gene: 3.

The CDR3 nucleotides read TGTGCCAGCAGTTCACAGGGGGCCTATGGCTACACCTTC. Translation: CASSSQGAYGYTF. The chain joins TRBV28 to TRBJ1-2, with 9 bases aligning to TRBD1. The V segment lost 4 bases and the J segment 4 bases; nucleotides outside the gene matches: 1. The CDR3 spans 13 residues. CDR1 and CDR2 (germline): MDHEN, SYDVKM.

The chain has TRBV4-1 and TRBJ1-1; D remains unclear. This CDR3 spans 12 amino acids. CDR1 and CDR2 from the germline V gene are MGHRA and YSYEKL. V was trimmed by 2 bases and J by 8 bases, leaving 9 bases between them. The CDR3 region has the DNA TGCGCCAGCAGCCAAAACCCGGGGGAAGCTTTCTTT. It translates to CASSQNPGEAFF.

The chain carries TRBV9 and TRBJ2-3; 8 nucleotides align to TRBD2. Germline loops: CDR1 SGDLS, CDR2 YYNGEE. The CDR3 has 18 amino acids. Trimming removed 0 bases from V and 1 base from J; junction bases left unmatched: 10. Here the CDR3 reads CASSVAAGVRWGTDTQYF. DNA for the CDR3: TGTGCCAGCAGCGTAGCAGCGGGAGTGAGGTGGGGCACAGATACGCAGTATTTT.

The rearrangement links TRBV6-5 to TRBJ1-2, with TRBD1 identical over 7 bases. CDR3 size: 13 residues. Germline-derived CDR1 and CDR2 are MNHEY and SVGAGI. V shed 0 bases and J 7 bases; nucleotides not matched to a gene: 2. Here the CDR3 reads CASSYSGGGGYTF. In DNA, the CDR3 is TGTGCCAGCAGTTACTCAGGGGGCGGTGGCTACACCTTC.

The CDR3, as DNA: TGTGCCAGCAGCCGGACCATCGCCGGGACAGGGCCTGAAGAGACCCAGTACTTC. This translates into CASSRTIAGTGPEETQYF. The rearrangement links TRBV2 to TRBJ2-5; 9 bases match TRBD1. V trimming: 6 bases; J trimming: 3 bases; junction bases outside the gene matches: 17. Germline lookup yields CDR1 SNHLY and CDR2 FYNNEI. This CDR3 is 18 amino acids long. Combining the CDR3 with reference TRBV2 and TRBJ2-5 gives the whole variable domain EPEVTQTPSHQVTQMGQEVILRCVPISNHLYFYWYRQILGQKVEFLVSFYNNEISEKSEIFDDQFSVERPDGSNFTLKIRSTKLEDSAMYFCASSRTIAGTGPEETQYFGPGTRLLVL.

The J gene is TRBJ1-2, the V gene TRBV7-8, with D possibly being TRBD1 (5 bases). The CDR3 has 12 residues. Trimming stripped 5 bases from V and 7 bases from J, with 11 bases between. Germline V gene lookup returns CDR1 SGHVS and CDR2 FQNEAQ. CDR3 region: CASSPGGFGYTF. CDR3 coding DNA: TGTGCCAGCAGCCCCGGGGGGTTTGGCTACACCTTC.

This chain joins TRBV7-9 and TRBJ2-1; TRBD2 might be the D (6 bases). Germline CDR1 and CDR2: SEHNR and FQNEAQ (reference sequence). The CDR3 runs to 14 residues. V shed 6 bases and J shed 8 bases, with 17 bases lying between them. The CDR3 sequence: CASRASERLDEQFF. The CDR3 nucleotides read TGTGCCAGCAGAGCTAGCGAGCGCCTCGATGAGCAGTTCTTC.

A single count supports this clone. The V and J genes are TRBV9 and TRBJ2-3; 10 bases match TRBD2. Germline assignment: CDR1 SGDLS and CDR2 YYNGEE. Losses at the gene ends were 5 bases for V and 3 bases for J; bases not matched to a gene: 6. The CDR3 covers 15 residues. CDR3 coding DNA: TGTGCCAGCAGTTTAGCTAGCGGGAGTACAGATACGCAGTATTTT. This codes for CASSLASGSTDTQYF.

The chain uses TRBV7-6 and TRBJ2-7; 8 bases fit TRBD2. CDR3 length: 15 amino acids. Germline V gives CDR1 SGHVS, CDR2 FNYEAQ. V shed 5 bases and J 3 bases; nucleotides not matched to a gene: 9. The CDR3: CASSPQPAGGYEQYF. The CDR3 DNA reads TGTGCCAGCAGCCCCCAGCCGGCGGGAGGCTACGAGCAGTACTTC.

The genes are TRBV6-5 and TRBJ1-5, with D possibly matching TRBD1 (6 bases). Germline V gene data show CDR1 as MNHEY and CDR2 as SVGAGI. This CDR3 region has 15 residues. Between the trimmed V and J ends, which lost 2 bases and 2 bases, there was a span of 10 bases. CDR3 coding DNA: TGTGCCAGCAGTTACAACAGGGAAGGCAATCAGCCCCAGCATTTT. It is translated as CASSYNREGNQPQHF.

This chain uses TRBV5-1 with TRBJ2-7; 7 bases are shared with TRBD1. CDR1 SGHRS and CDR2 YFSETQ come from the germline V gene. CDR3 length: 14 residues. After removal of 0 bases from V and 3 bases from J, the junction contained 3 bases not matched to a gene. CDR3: CASSLEAGGYEQYF. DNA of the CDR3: TGCGCCAGCAGCTTGGAGGCAGGGGGCTACGAGCAGTACTTC.

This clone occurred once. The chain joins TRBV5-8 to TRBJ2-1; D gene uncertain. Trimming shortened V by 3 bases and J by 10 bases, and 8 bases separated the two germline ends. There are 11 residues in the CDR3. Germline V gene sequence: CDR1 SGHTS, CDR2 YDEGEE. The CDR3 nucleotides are TGTGCCAGCAGCTCTTCCAGGGAGCAGTTCTTC. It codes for CASSSSREQFF.

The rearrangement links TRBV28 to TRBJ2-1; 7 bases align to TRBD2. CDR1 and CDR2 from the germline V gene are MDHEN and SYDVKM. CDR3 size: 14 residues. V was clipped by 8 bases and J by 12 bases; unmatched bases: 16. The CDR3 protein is CASHPTSVSPGQFF. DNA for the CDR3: TGTGCCAGCCACCCAACTAGCGTCTCTCCTGGGCAGTTCTTC. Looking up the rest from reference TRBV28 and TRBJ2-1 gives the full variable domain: DVKVTQSSRYLVKRTGEKVFLECVQDMDHENMFWYRQDPGLGLRLIYFSYDVKMKEKGDIPEGYSVSREKKERFSLILESASTNQTSMYLCASHPTSVSPGQFFGPGTRLTVL.

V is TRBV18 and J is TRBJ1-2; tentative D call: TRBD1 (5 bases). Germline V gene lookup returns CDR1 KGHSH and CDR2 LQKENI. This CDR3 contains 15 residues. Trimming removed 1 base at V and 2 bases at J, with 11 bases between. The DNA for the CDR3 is TGTGCCAGCTCACCACAGGGGAGGGCCAACTATGGCTACACCTTC. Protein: CASSPQGRANYGYTF.